Following are 8 T cell receptor beta chains from one sample sequenced in a study of T cell responses to AZD1222 COVID-19 vaccine. Clones were sequenced by immunoSEQ multiplex PCR, and TCRdb holds only the in-frame ones, with some missing. The sample comprises around 100,000 clones, 90% of which are singletons, and about 5% rests with the top ten. Sequencing used peripheral blood, obtained on day 0 of AZD1222 vaccination. These receptors were collected from an adult in good health.

The genes are TRBV3-1 (or the pseudogene TRBV3-2) and TRBJ2-1, with D tentatively TRBD2 (5 bases). Trimming removed 9 bases from V and 8 bases from J, with 17 bases in between. Looked up from germline, CDR1 is LGHDT and CDR2 is YNNKEL (reference sequence). This CDR3 is built from 13 residues. The CDR3 region has the DNA TGTGCCAGTAGTAGCCCGGGGATCTATGAGCAGTTCTTC. It is translated as CASSSPGIYEQFF.

The chain combines TRBV29-1 with TRBJ1-1; a possible D gene is TRBD1 (5 bases). The CDR3 totals 15 residues. From germline, CDR1 is SQVTM and CDR2 ANQGSEA. Trimming took off 6 bases at V and 2 bases at J, with 19 bases between the two ends. CDR3 sequence reads: CSVLDAGSSNTEAFF. The CDR3 nucleotides are TGCAGCGTCCTTGACGCAGGGTCAAGCAACACTGAAGCTTTCTTT.

The chain combines TRBV7-2 with TRBJ1-6; TRBD1 matches 7 bases. V trimming: 5 bases; J trimming: 9 bases; junction bases outside the gene matches: 10. Looked up from germline, CDR1 is SGHTA and CDR2 is FQGNSA. The length of the CDR3 is 15 residues. The DNA for the CDR3 is TGTGCCAGCAGCCTCAGACAGGGTCAGGGTTCACCCCTCCACTTT. Protein: CASSLRQGQGSPLHF.

V is TRBV6-2 or TRBV6-3 and J is TRBJ1-6, with D tentatively TRBD1 (5 bases). V was shortened by 6 bases and J by 1 base, with 22 bases between the two germline ends. CDR1 is MNHEY, CDR2 SVGEGT, per germline. The CDR3 extends over 19 amino acids. The CDR3 DNA sequence: TGTGCCAGCAGCCCTCACGGGGACTTAACCAGATCCTATAATTCACCCCTCCACTTT. This encodes CASSPHGDLTRSYNSPLHF.

In DNA form, the CDR3 reads TGTGCCAGCAGTTTGACGGTTTTTGAAGCTTTCTTT. It specifies CASSLTVFEAFF. The chain links TRBV12-3 or TRBV12-4 to TRBJ1-1; D is unclear. This CDR3 is built from 12 residues. V dropped 3 bases and J dropped 7 bases, with 9 bases sitting between them.

This chain joins TRBV7-9 and TRBJ2-1; D perhaps matches TRBD2 (7 bases). Trimming took 9 bases from V and 9 from J, leaving 18 bases between them. The CDR3 consists of 13 residues. CDR1 and CDR2 (germline): SEHNR, FQNEAQ (reference sequence). This CDR3 is CASTAGARGEQFF. The DNA for the CDR3 is TGTGCCAGTACTGCGGGGGCCCGGGGTGAGCAGTTCTTC.

This chain joins TRBV21-1 and TRBJ2-7. TRBV21-1 is reported as a pseudogene. This CDR3 has 15 amino acids. The CDR3 coding sequence is TGTGCCAGCAGCCCAAGGGGACGGATTACCTACGAGCAGTACTTC. Protein sequence: CASSPRGRITYEQYF.

This sequence joins TRBV27 and TRBJ2-2; D remains unclear. Germline V gene sequence: CDR1 MNHEY, CDR2 SMNVEV (reference sequence). CDR3 length: 12 amino acids. Trimming took off 6 bases at V and 7 bases at J, with 9 bases between the two ends. For the CDR3, the DNA is TGTGCCAGCAGCTCGTGGGGCGGGGAGCTGTTTTTT. Protein product: CASSSWGGELFF.